The present entry profiles one T cell receptor beta chain with its context. Its antigen remains unknown. This sample is part of a study of tumor and adjacent non-tumor tissue in lung cancer. Study-wide background: The cohort had around twelve adenocarcinoma, a couple of squamous cell and 1 small cell patients.

Three rounds of nested PCR, following a modified ARM-PCR protocol, produced the TCRbeta library. TCRdb ran MiXCR on the multiplex PCR reads and lists one entry per CDR3 protein. The repertoire consists of some 80,000 distinct CDR3 sequences, with around 76% occurring once and the leading ten covering about a fifth. This sample's RNA came from whole unsorted tissue. This non-tumor lung sample came from over 3 cm beyond the tumor edge. V dropped 8 bases and J dropped 6 bases, with 18 bases sitting between them. The CDR3 contains 14 residues. The V gene's germline CDR1 is MNHNY and CDR2 SVGAGI (reference sequence). General study points: Shorter survival was associated with higher TCR diversity in tumors.

The clonotype was recovered from a woman aged 45-65 years with non-small cell lung cancer. This chain connects TRBV6-6 to TRBJ2-3; D not resolved. The specimen was distant non-tumor lung tissue. CDR3 in DNA: TGTGCCAGCTCCGAAGAAAGTACCACCGATACGCAGTATTTT. It codes for CASSEESTTDTQYF.